Following are 11 T cell receptor beta chains from one sample sequenced in a study of circulating and synovial CD4+ cells in juvenile arthritis. Libraries were prepared by immunoSEQ multiplex PCR; TCRdb keeps only in-frame clonotypes and omits some of them. The table includes 32,000 or so clones, 90% to 95% detected once. Sample: CD4+ T cells from blood. These receptors originate from a human donor with juvenile idiopathic arthritis.

The V call is TRBV7-9, the J call TRBJ2-3; 8 nucleotides agree with TRBD1. CDR3 length: 18 amino acids. J was trimmed by 4 bases and V by 5 bases; bases with no gene match: 17. CDR1 is SEHNR, CDR2 FQNEAQ, per germline (reference sequence). The CDR3 sequence is CASSILRTTGVRADTQYF. The CDR3, as DNA: TGTGCCAGCAGCATCCTCCGGACGACAGGGGTCCGCGCAGATACGCAGTATTTT.

The chain links TRBV5-1 to TRBJ2-3; TRBD1 might be the D (6 bases). The V and J ends lost 3 bases and 2 bases respectively, with 10 bases between them. From germline, CDR1 is SGHRS and CDR2 YFSETQ. The CDR3 runs to 14 residues. The CDR3 DNA reads as TGCGCCAGCAGCTCTGGACAGATCACAGATACGCAGTATTTT. This translates into CASSSGQITDTQYF.

This sequence joins TRBV5-6 and TRBJ1-3; D is perhaps TRBD1 (5 bases). The CDR3 runs to 15 residues. V was pared by 4 bases and J by 0 bases, with 11 bases between. From germline, CDR1 is SGHDT and CDR2 YYEEEE. The CDR3 spells CASSGTGSSGNTIYF. The CDR3 nucleotides read TGTGCCAGCAGCGGAACAGGTTCCTCTGGAAACACCATATATTTT.

The chain couples TRBV28 to TRBJ1-2; D gene unclear. Germline V gene sequence: CDR1 MDHEN, CDR2 SYDVKM. The CDR3 spans 15 residues. Trimming stripped 3 bases from V and 8 bases from J, with 19 bases between. CDR3 in amino acids: CASSLVSPAVQGYTF. The CDR3 DNA sequence: TGTGCCAGCAGTTTGGTGTCCCCGGCGGTCCAGGGCTACACCTTC.

The chain links TRBV9 to TRBJ2-5; 8 bases align to TRBD1. Germline trimming cut 4 bases from V and 2 bases from J; bases unmatched to any gene: 7. Germline loops: CDR1 SGDLS, CDR2 YYNGEE. The CDR3 consists of 15 residues. The CDR3 coding sequence is TGTGCCAGCAGCCCTTGGACAGGGCAACAAGAGACCCAGTACTTC. Translation gives CASSPWTGQQETQYF.

The chain recombines TRBV7-2 with TRBJ1-6; D remains unclear. Germline values: CDR1 SGHTA, CDR2 FQGNSA. V lost 0 bases and J 9 bases, leaving 9 bases between the germline ends. This CDR3 comprises 14 residues. CDR3 DNA sequence: TGTGCCAGCAGCTTAGCCGGGAGAGGTTCACCCCTCCACTTT. Protein: CASSLAGRGSPLHF.

In its sample, this clone was seen once. This chain joins TRBV27 and TRBJ2-4, with a possible D match to TRBD1 (6 bases). Germline CDR1 and CDR2: MNHEY and SMNVEV (reference sequence). Trimming shortened V by 5 bases and J by 0 bases, and 11 bases separated the two germline ends. CDR3 length equals 15 residues. The CDR3 sequence is CASSLGRGAKNIQYF. The CDR3 DNA sequence: TGTGCCAGCAGTCTAGGCAGGGGAGCCAAAAACATTCAGTACTTC.

The chain uses TRBV6-6 and TRBJ1-2; 7 bases are shared with TRBD1. Germline V gene lookup returns CDR1 MNHNY and CDR2 SVGAGI (reference sequence). V was pared by 6 bases and J by 7 bases, with 5 bases of the junction left unmatched. The CDR3 extends over 12 amino acids. The CDR3 protein is CASSRQGGGYTF. CDR3 nucleotides: TGTGCCAGCAGCCGCCAGGGGGGTGGCTACACCTTC.

This chain uses TRBV4-1 with TRBJ2-5, with a possible D match to TRBD1 (7 bases). The CDR3 is 16 residues long. Germline V gene sequence: CDR1 MGHRA, CDR2 YSYEKL. Trimming stripped 0 bases from V and 4 bases from J, with 15 bases between. The CDR3 loop reads CASSQDRGAIGETQYF. For the CDR3, the DNA is TGCGCCAGCAGCCAAGACAGGGGGGCGATTGGAGAGACCCAGTACTTC.

About this clone: The identical CDR3 is also encoded by other nucleotide sequences in the sample. The chain combines TRBV6-5 with TRBJ2-3; 7 bases match TRBD2. Germline lookup yields CDR1 MNHEY and CDR2 SVGAGI. V lost 8 bases to trimming and J lost 6 bases; unmatched junction nucleotides: 5. This CDR3 contains 12 residues. The CDR3 loop is CASGLGTDTQYF. Here the CDR3 DNA reads TGTGCCAGCGGACTAGGGACGGATACGCAGTATTTT.

This clone was observed a single time. The rearrangement uses TRBV28 and TRBJ1-5, with D perhaps TRBD1 (5 bases). The germline V gene has CDR1 MDHEN and CDR2 SYDVKM. Trimming shortened V by 4 bases and J by 9 bases, and 13 bases separated the two germline ends. This CDR3 region has 13 residues. CDR3 sequence (DNA): TGTGCCAGCAGTTCCCGGGGGGGTGGGCCCCAGCATTTT. This translates into CASSSRGGGPQHF.